The rows below give T cell receptor beta chains drawn from one sample of a study of human T cells and chemical hapten exposure. Via MiXCR, TCRdb re-called the 5' RACE reads, giving one row per CDR3 protein. Of around 82,000 distinct CDR3 sequences in the sample, roughly 8.4% were seen once. The source of these receptors is a male donor in good health. Each CDR3 is given with its conserved first and last residue. A D gene is named only where the DNA matches it firmly. Not all rows give a size; the values are once, few, many and, for expanded clones, a class.

clone size: -; V gene: TRBV7-7; J gene: TRBJ2-5; D gene: TRBD1; CDR3 DNA: TGTGCCAGCAGCCCGGGACAGCAAGAGACCCAGTACTTC; CDR3 protein: CASSPGQQETQYF
clone size: few; V gene: TRBV5-1; J gene: TRBJ2-7; D gene: -; CDR3 DNA: TGCGCCAGCAGCTTGGAACGGAGGGAGTACGAGCAGTACTTC; CDR3 protein: CASSLERREYEQYF
clone size: few; V gene: TRBV6-5; J gene: TRBJ1-5; D gene: -; CDR3 DNA: TGTGCCAGCAGTTACTCGGCAGGGCACAATCAGCCCCAGCATTTT; CDR3 protein: CASSYSAGHNQPQHF
clone size: many; V gene: TRBV2; J gene: TRBJ2-7; D gene: TRBD1; CDR3 DNA: TGTGCCAGCAGTGAAGGGGGACAGGACTACGAGCAGTACTTC; CDR3 protein: CASSEGGQDYEQYF
clone size: many; V gene: TRBV28; J gene: TRBJ2-7; D gene: TRBD2; CDR3 DNA: TGTGCCAGCAGTCCCCCGGGGAGCGGGAGGGCCGGAGAGCAGTACTTC; CDR3 protein: CASSPPGSGRAGEQYF
clone size: few; V gene: TRBV29-1; J gene: TRBJ2-7; D gene: TRBD2; CDR3 DNA: TGCAGCGTTAAGTCGAGTAGCGGGGTCTACGAGCAGTACTTC; CDR3 protein: CSVKSSSGVYEQYF
clone size: -; V gene: TRBV20-1; J gene: TRBJ1-5; D gene: -; CDR3 DNA: TGCAGTGCACCCCAGGATTATAGCAATCAGCCCCAGCATTTT; CDR3 protein: CSAPQDYSNQPQHF
clone size: few; V gene: TRBV7-9; J gene: TRBJ2-5; D gene: TRBD1; CDR3 DNA: TGTGCCAGCAGCTTGAACGGACAGGGTCGTGAGACCCAGTACTTC; CDR3 protein: CASSLNGQGRETQYF
clone size: few; V gene: TRBV14; J gene: TRBJ2-5; D gene: TRBD1; CDR3 DNA: TGTGCCAGCAGGGACAGGGGGTCAGAGACCCAGTACTTC; CDR3 protein: CASRDRGSETQYF
clone size: many; V gene: TRBV29-1; J gene: TRBJ2-1; D gene: TRBD2; CDR3 DNA: TGCAGCGTTGGAGGGGGACTAGCGGGAGATTACAATGAGCAGTTCTTC; CDR3 protein: CSVGGGLAGDYNEQFF
clone size: few; V gene: TRBV5-6; J gene: TRBJ2-5; D gene: -; CDR3 DNA: TGTGCCAGCAGCCCTTGGACTCTCCGGGGAGAGACCCAGTACTTC; CDR3 protein: CASSPWTLRGETQYF
clone size: -; V gene: TRBV24-1; J gene: TRBJ1-6; D gene: TRBD1; CDR3 DNA: TGTGCCACCAGTGATTTGGCGCGGAGGGGGCAAGATTCACCCCTCCACTTT; CDR3 protein: CATSDLARRGQDSPLHF
clone size: -; V gene: TRBV7-6; J gene: TRBJ2-3; D gene: TRBD1; CDR3 DNA: TGTGCCAGCAGCAGCCGAAACCGGGACAGGGAGACAGATACGCAGTATTTT; CDR3 protein: CASSSRNRDRETDTQYF
clone size: many; V gene: TRBV7-9; J gene: TRBJ2-5; D gene: TRBD1; CDR3 DNA: TGTGCCAGCAGGACAGGGGTTGAAGAGACCCAGTACTTC; CDR3 protein: CASRTGVEETQYF
clone size: -; V gene: TRBV6-6; J gene: TRBJ1-3; D gene: TRBD1; CDR3 DNA: TGTGCCAGCAGTTACTCGGCCCAGGGGGCCCCTGGAAACACCATATATTTT; CDR3 protein: CASSYSAQGAPGNTIYF
clone size: -; V gene: TRBV5-1; J gene: TRBJ2-2; D gene: -; CDR3 DNA: TGCGCCAGCAGCTTGGGGCAGCTCCGAACACTGCGGGACACCGGGGAGCTGTTTTTT; CDR3 protein: CASSLGQLRTLRDTGELFF
clone size: many; V gene: TRBV27; J gene: TRBJ2-7; D gene: -; CDR3 DNA: TGTGCCAGCAGTTTAGGGCCAGGGGATGAGCAGTACTTC; CDR3 protein: CASSLGPGDEQYF
clone size: -; V gene: TRBV7-9; J gene: TRBJ2-3; D gene: -; CDR3 DNA: TGTGCCAGCAGCCTAACCCTTTCCTCCGGGACTTCCACAGATACGCAGTATTTT; CDR3 protein: CASSLTLSSGTSTDTQYF
clone size: -; V gene: TRBV2; J gene: TRBJ1-2; D gene: -; CDR3 DNA: TGTGCCAGCAGTGAAAGGGGTCAGGGTGTGAACTATGGCGACACCTTC; CDR3 protein: CASSERGQGVNYGDTF
clone size: -; V gene: TRBV6-5; J gene: TRBJ2-1; D gene: -; CDR3 DNA: TGTGCCAGCAGTTCTCGGGGGCCCCGACGTGATGAGCAGTTCTTC; CDR3 protein: CASSSRGPRRDEQFF
clone size: -; V gene: TRBV2; J gene: TRBJ1-6; D gene: -; CDR3 DNA: TGTGCCAGCAGTGAACGGGTTCAGGGTTCACCCCTCCACTTT; CDR3 protein: CASSERVQGSPLHF
clone size: few; V gene: TRBV10-3; J gene: TRBJ2-2; D gene: TRBD1; CDR3 DNA: TGTGCCACCCTAGGACAGGCCAAATCGAACACCGGGGAGCTGTTTTTT; CDR3 protein: CATLGQAKSNTGELFF
clone size: many; V gene: TRBV20-1; J gene: TRBJ1-1; D gene: -; CDR3 DNA: TGCAGTGCTAGAGATCCCGACAGAGAGAACACTGAAGCTTTCTTT; CDR3 protein: CSARDPDRENTEAFF
clone size: many; V gene: TRBV14; J gene: TRBJ1-2; D gene: TRBD1; CDR3 DNA: TGTGCCAGCAGCCAAGTTCCAGGACAGGGTGGGGATGGCTACACCTTC; CDR3 protein: CASSQVPGQGGDGYTF
clone size: many; V gene: TRBV30; J gene: TRBJ2-1; D gene: TRBD2; CDR3 DNA: TGTGCCTGGAGTGTAGCGGGAGTTGAGCAGTTCTTC; CDR3 protein: CAWSVAGVEQFF
clone size: few; V gene: TRBV19; J gene: TRBJ1-1; D gene: -; CDR3 DNA: TGTGCCAGTAGTCAAAAGGGAGGGCGGAGGAACACTGAAGCTTTCTTT; CDR3 protein: CASSQKGGRRNTEAFF
clone size: many; V gene: TRBV10-3; J gene: TRBJ1-1; D gene: TRBD1; CDR3 DNA: TGTGCCATCAGTGTGGCGACAGGGCCAAGGCCTGAAGCTTTCTTT; CDR3 protein: CAISVATGPRPEAFF
clone size: many; V gene: TRBV12-3/TRBV12-4; J gene: TRBJ2-1; D gene: -; CDR3 DNA: TGTGCCAGCAGTTTAGACAGGGATAGGGGAGAGCAGTTCTTC; CDR3 protein: CASSLDRDRGEQFF
clone size: many; V gene: TRBV5-1; J gene: TRBJ2-1; D gene: TRBD2; CDR3 DNA: TGCGCCAGCAGCTGGGGACTAGCGGGGGGCAATGAGCAGTTCTTC; CDR3 protein: CASSWGLAGGNEQFF
clone size: few; V gene: TRBV28; J gene: TRBJ1-5; D gene: TRBD1; CDR3 DNA: TGTGCCAGCAGTTGGACAGGGCACAATCAGCCCCAGCATTTT; CDR3 protein: CASSWTGHNQPQHF
clone size: few; V gene: TRBV5-1; J gene: TRBJ2-7; D gene: TRBD2; CDR3 DNA: TGCGCCAGCAGCCAGAGCGGGAGCTCCTACGAGCAGTACTTC; CDR3 protein: CASSQSGSSYEQYF
clone size: -; V gene: TRBV3-1; J gene: TRBJ2-3; D gene: TRBD1; CDR3 DNA: TGTGCCAGCAGCCCGTCGGACAGGGCCGGCACAGATACGCAGTATTTT; CDR3 protein: CASSPSDRAGTDTQYF
clone size: -; V gene: TRBV7-9; J gene: TRBJ2-7; D gene: -; CDR3 DNA: TGTGCCAGCAGCTTCAGGTCCTCCTACGAGCAGTACTTC; CDR3 protein: CASSFRSSYEQYF
clone size: many; V gene: TRBV20-1; J gene: TRBJ2-3; D gene: TRBD2; CDR3 DNA: TGCAGTGCTAGTAGCAGCGGGGCAAGCACAGATACGCAGTATTTT; CDR3 protein: CSASSSGASTDTQYF
clone size: -; V gene: TRBV6-4; J gene: TRBJ1-4; D gene: -; CDR3 DNA: TGTGCCAGCAGTGACCGGGACGGACCCAATGAAAAACTGTTTTTT; CDR3 protein: CASSDRDGPNEKLFF
clone size: many; V gene: TRBV4-3; J gene: TRBJ1-6; D gene: -; CDR3 DNA: TGCGCCAGCAGCCAAGCGGGGGCGCCCCTCCACTTT; CDR3 protein: CASSQAGAPLHF
clone size: -; V gene: TRBV5-4; J gene: TRBJ2-5; D gene: TRBD1; CDR3 DNA: TGTGCCAGCAGCCAAAGGGACAGAGTATCCTCAGAGACCCAGTACTTC; CDR3 protein: CASSQRDRVSSETQYF
clone size: few; V gene: TRBV5-1; J gene: TRBJ2-2; D gene: TRBD1; CDR3 DNA: TGCGCCAGCAGCTTGGCGGGACAGACGAACACCGGGGAGCTGTTTTTT; CDR3 protein: CASSLAGQTNTGELFF
clone size: many; V gene: TRBV20-1; J gene: TRBJ2-3; D gene: -; CDR3 DNA: TGCAGTGAGGGGAGCGGGCTCCGGCCGATCGACCTAGCCACAGATACGCAGTATTTT; CDR3 protein: CSEGSGLRPIDLATDTQYF
clone size: -; V gene: TRBV3-1; J gene: TRBJ2-7; D gene: -; CDR3 DNA: TGTGCCAGCAGCCAAGGTGGGGTTCGGTACGAGCAGTACTTC; CDR3 protein: CASSQGGVRYEQYF
clone size: many; V gene: TRBV5-1; J gene: TRBJ2-1; D gene: -; CDR3 DNA: TGCGCCAGCAGCTACGACCAGTACAATGAGCAGTTCTTC; CDR3 protein: CASSYDQYNEQFF
clone size: -; V gene: TRBV4-3; J gene: TRBJ2-7; D gene: -; CDR3 DNA: TGCGCCAGCAGCCAAGAGTCCAGCGTTCGTTACGAGCAGTACTTC; CDR3 protein: CASSQESSVRYEQYF
clone size: -; V gene: TRBV24-1; J gene: TRBJ2-3; D gene: TRBD2; CDR3 DNA: TGTGCCACCAGTGATTTTAGCGGGGGCACAGATACGCAGTATTTT; CDR3 protein: CATSDFSGGTDTQYF
clone size: -; V gene: TRBV28; J gene: TRBJ2-5; D gene: -; CDR3 DNA: TGTGCCAGCACCAAAACGGAGACCCAGTACTTC; CDR3 protein: CASTKTETQYF
clone size: few; V gene: TRBV6-1; J gene: TRBJ2-7; D gene: -; CDR3 DNA: TGTGCCAGCACCCAAACCGGACATTCTTACTACGAGCAGTACTTC; CDR3 protein: CASTQTGHSYYEQYF
clone size: many; V gene: TRBV5-1; J gene: TRBJ2-7; D gene: TRBD2; CDR3 DNA: TGCGCCAGTACCCTGACTAGCGGTACCTACGAGCAGTACTTC; CDR3 protein: CASTLTSGTYEQYF
clone size: few; V gene: TRBV7-2; J gene: TRBJ1-6; D gene: -; CDR3 DNA: TGTGCCAGCAGCTTAGATTGGTTGAGGGACAATTCACCCCTCCACTTT; CDR3 protein: CASSLDWLRDNSPLHF
clone size: many; V gene: TRBV20-1; J gene: TRBJ2-7; D gene: TRBD2; CDR3 DNA: TGCAGTGCTAGAGGAGAGACTAGCGGGGGCCGATTCTCCTACGAGCAGTACTTC; CDR3 protein: CSARGETSGGRFSYEQYF
clone size: few; V gene: TRBV12-3/TRBV12-4; J gene: TRBJ1-2; D gene: -; CDR3 DNA: TGTGCCAGCAGTTTTGTGCAGGGCTATGGCTACACCTTC; CDR3 protein: CASSFVQGYGYTF
clone size: few; V gene: TRBV10-3; J gene: TRBJ1-2; D gene: -; CDR3 DNA: TGTGCCATCAGTGAGTCGTCCCATGGCTACACCTTC; CDR3 protein: CAISESSHGYTF
clone size: few; V gene: TRBV6-5; J gene: TRBJ2-2; D gene: -; CDR3 DNA: TGTGCCAGCAGTCCGTTTCAGATCTCCACCGGGGAGCTGTTTTTT; CDR3 protein: CASSPFQISTGELFF
clone size: few; V gene: TRBV6-5; J gene: TRBJ2-7; D gene: -; CDR3 DNA: TGTGCCAGCAGTTCCCGGGACGACGAGCAGTACTTC; CDR3 protein: CASSSRDDEQYF
clone size: many; V gene: TRBV2; J gene: TRBJ1-5; D gene: -; CDR3 DNA: TGTGCCAGCAGCTTCCGGGCCCCAAGGAATCAGCCCCAGCATTTT; CDR3 protein: CASSFRAPRNQPQHF